This TCR beta chain was identified in a study of cytomegalovirus exposure and HLA in healthy donors. Looking at the study overall: Unique TCRs numbering around 80 million, obtained from HLA-typed donors, made up an early data release. General study findings and limits: Researchers reported in a later analysis that a missense DCLRE1C variant was tied to TCR beta V- and J-gene trimming. It was 150 to 200 TCR beta chains that were listed as cytomegalovirus-associated.

Germline V gives CDR1 LGHNA, CDR2 YNFKEQ. The CDR3 spans 15 residues. Germline trimming cut 0 bases from V and 6 bases from J; bases unmatched to any gene: 5. Details on this clone: Its antigen is as yet unknown.

PCR involved 60 Vbeta and 13 Jbeta primers. TCRdb keeps only in-frame clones here, not all; method: immunoSEQ multiplex PCR. The sample yields fewer than 150,000 clones, 80% seen once. The source of this sequence is a male donor in good health and CMV-seronegative. The material sequenced was PBMCs. The chain couples TRBV4-2 to TRBJ2-7, with 10 bases lining up with TRBD1. CDR3 region: CASSQEGTGAREQYF. The CDR3 coding sequence is TGTGCCAGCAGCCAAGAAGGGACAGGGGCCCGCGAGCAGTACTTC.